The rows below give T cell receptor beta chains drawn from one sample of a study of T cell responses to AZD1222 COVID-19 vaccine. Method: immunoSEQ multiplex PCR; TCRdb's copy keeps in-frame clones and lacks some. Here the sample spans roughly 150,000 clones, just over 90% being singletons. The source material was peripheral blood, sampled on day 0 of AZD1222 vaccination. All receptors derive from an adult in good health. CDR3s include the opening cysteine and the closing phenylalanine or tryptophan. D genes are given only for firm matches. Clone size is stated in some rows and not others, as once, few, many or a class when expanded.

V	D	size	J	CDR3	DNA
TRBV5-6	.	.	TRBJ2-1	CASSFLWDNGPLYNEQFF	.
TRBV4-2	TRBD1	.	TRBJ2-7	CASSQALGQDIYEQYF	TGTGCCAGCAGCCAGGCCTTGGGACAGGACATCTACGAGCAGTACTTC
TRBV7-6	.	.	TRBJ1-1	CASSLFGRANTEAFF	TGTGCCAGCAGCTTATTCGGACGGGCGAACACTGAAGCTTTCTTT
TRBV5-4	TRBD2	once	TRBJ2-7	CASSPGHSAGYSYEQYF	TGTGCCAGCAGCCCTGGTCATTCAGCGGGGTACTCCTACGAGCAGTACTTC
TRBV27	.	few	TRBJ2-7	CASSLLGDRRYEQYF	TGTGCCAGCAGTTTATTGGGGGATAGAAGGTACGAGCAGTACTTC
TRBV11-3	TRBD1	.	TRBJ2-5	CASSLGAGQGQETQYF	TGTGCCAGCAGCTTAGGAGCGGGACAGGGACAAGAGACCCAGTACTTC
TRBV4-3	TRBD2	.	TRBJ2-2	CASSQDYGGESGRPKAGELFF	TGCGCCAGCAGCCAAGATTATGGGGGGGAGAGCGGGAGGCCAAAGGCTGGGGAGCTGTTTTTT
TRBV6-1	.	.	TRBJ2-1	CASSDRNNEQFF	TGTGCCAGCAGTGACAGGAACAATGAGCAGTTCTTC
TRBV14	.	.	TRBJ2-7	CASSQAAGPKSSYEQYF	TGTGCCAGCAGCCAAGCCGCCGGGCCCAAGAGCTCCTACGAGCAGTACTTC
TRBV6-5	.	.	TRBJ1-2	CASSPTGANYGYTF	TGTGCCAGCAGTCCAACTGGGGCAAACTATGGCTACACCTTC
TRBV7-2	.	.	TRBJ1-1	CASSLVQGGTEAFF	TGTGCCAGCAGCTTAGTACAGGGCGGTACTGAAGCTTTCTTT
TRBV6-5	.	.	TRBJ1-6	CASTEGQGTNSPLHF	TGTGCCAGCACCGAGGGCCAGGGGACGAATTCACCCCTCCACTTT
TRBV14	.	.	TRBJ2-1	CASSTLGYYNEQFF	TGTGCCAGCAGCACTCTCGGGTATTACAATGAGCAGTTCTTC
TRBV20-1	.	.	TRBJ2-7	CSASSPSGVSFEQYF	TGCAGTGCTAGTTCTCCCTCGGGGGTATCCTTCGAGCAGTACTTC
TRBV18	.	.	TRBJ2-7	CASSPAARSGVYEQYF	TGTGCCAGCTCACCAGCAGCCCGATCGGGGGTCTACGAGCAGTACTTC
TRBV7-3	TRBD2	.	TRBJ2-3	CASSLRAGAIDTQYF	TGTGCCAGCAGCTTAAGGGCGGGAGCGATAGATACGCAGTATTTT
TRBV2	.	.	TRBJ1-1	CASTSVAETEAFF	TGTGCCAGCACTTCTGTTGCTGAAACTGAAGCTTTCTTT
TRBV6-5	.	.	TRBJ1-5	CASRAGIVSNQPQHF	TGTGCCAGCAGGGCAGGGATCGTGAGCAATCAGCCCCAGCATTTT
TRBV6-5	TRBD1	.	TRBJ1-4	CASKTEAGGEKLFF	TGTGCCAGTAAGACCGAGGCAGGGGGTGAAAAACTGTTTTTT
TRBV25-1	.	.	TRBJ1-4	CASSESLNEKLFF	TGTGCCAGCAGTGAGAGCCTGAATGAAAAACTGTTTTTT
TRBV2	.	.	TRBJ2-5	CASRVVGVDQETQYF	TGTGCCAGCAGGGTGGTGGGCGTAGACCAAGAGACCCAGTACTTC
TRBV6-5	TRBD1	.	TRBJ2-7	CASSYGTGGIYEQYF	TGTGCCAGCAGTTACGGGACAGGGGGTATTTACGAGCAGTACTTC
TRBV19	TRBD1	.	TRBJ2-7	CASNLGTGLTYEQYF	TGTGCCAGTAATCTCGGGACAGGGCTAACCTACGAGCAGTACTTC
TRBV2	.	.	TRBJ2-3	CARPTDSSTDTQYF	TGTGCCAGACCTACGGACAGTAGCACAGATACGCAGTATTTT
TRBV2	.	.	TRBJ1-1	CASSVVRAGEAFF	TGTGCCAGCAGTGTCGTTAGGGCAGGGGAAGCTTTCTTT
TRBV15	TRBD2	.	TRBJ2-1	CATSRDRLLAGANEQFF	TGTGCCACCAGCAGAGATCGGTTGTTAGCGGGAGCCAATGAGCAGTTCTTC
TRBV7-3	.	.	TRBJ1-1	CASSSRRNTEAFF	TGTGCCAGCAGCAGTAGACGGAACACTGAAGCTTTCTTT
TRBV7-2	TRBD2	.	TRBJ2-5	CASSSRPGTSGSQTQYF	TGTGCCAGCAGCTCTCGGCCCGGGACTAGCGGGAGTCAGACCCAGTACTTC
TRBV6-4	TRBD2	.	TRBJ2-1	CASSDSTGSSGRVACYNEQFF	TGTGCCAGCAGTGACTCGACGGGGTCTAGCGGGAGGGTTGCTTGCTACAATGAGCAGTTCTTC
TRBV28	.	.	TRBJ1-5	CASSFRGGNQPQHF	TGTGCCAGCAGTTTTCGGGGCGGCAATCAGCCCCAGCATTTT
TRBV6-5	TRBD1	.	TRBJ2-7	CASIRDRGAYEQYF	TGTGCCAGCATTCGCGACAGGGGGGCCTACGAGCAGTACTTC
TRBV5-6	.	.	TRBJ1-2	CASSLGNWQGLKPWGYTF	TGTGCCAGCAGCTTGGGTAATTGGCAGGGGCTGAAACCTTGGGGCTACACCTTC
TRBV5-8	.	.	TRBJ1-6	CASSLARTNSPLHF	TGTGCCAGCAGCTTGGCCCGAACCAATTCACCCCTCCACTTT
TRBV4-3	.	.	TRBJ2-2	CASSQDAAAGTGELFF	TGCGCCAGCAGCCAAGACGCAGCGGCCGGCACCGGGGAGCTGTTTTTT
TRBV18	.	.	TRBJ1-2	CASSPINKNYGYTF	TGTGCCAGCTCACCAATCAACAAAAACTATGGCTACACCTTC
TRBV19	TRBD2	.	TRBJ2-5	CASSPWTSGRETQYF	TGTGCCAGTAGTCCGTGGACTAGCGGGCGGGAGACCCAGTACTTC
TRBV19	.	.	TRBJ1-6	CASSIVFSGSSSPLHF	TGTGCCAGTAGTATAGTTTTCAGCGGTAGCTCTTCGCCCCTCCACTTT
TRBV6-2/TRBV6-3	.	.	TRBJ2-7	CASSTQTIPTYEQYF	TGTGCCAGCAGTACCCAAACAATCCCGACCTACGAGCAGTACTTC
TRBV3-1/TRBV3-2	TRBD1	once	TRBJ2-7	CASIVCSTDRADEQYF	TGTGCCAGCATCGTCTGTAGTACTGACAGGGCTGACGAGCAGTACTTC
TRBV5-1	TRBD2	.	TRBJ2-5	CASSLGRGGPQETQYF	TGCGCCAGCAGCTTGGGGCGGGGGGGCCCCCAAGAGACCCAGTACTTC
TRBV6-5	.	.	TRBJ1-4	CASSSSPREKLFF	TGTGCCAGCAGCTCCTCTCCCCGTGAAAAACTGTTTTTT
TRBV3-1/TRBV3-2	TRBD2	once	TRBJ2-1	CASSRLAANNEQFF	TGTGCCAGCAGTCGACTAGCGGCCAACAATGAGCAGTTCTTC
TRBV19	TRBD1	.	TRBJ1-5	CASSKDRVRPQHF	TGTGCCAGTAGTAAGGACAGGGTCCGGCCCCAGCATTTT
TRBV6-1	.	.	TRBJ2-7	CASSEGVLILSYEQYF	TGTGCCAGCAGTGAAGGCGTCTTGATCCTTTCCTACGAGCAGTACTTC
TRBV24-1	.	.	TRBJ2-2	CATTDPGPNTGELFF	TGTGCCACCACCGATCCGGGACCTAACACCGGGGAGCTGTTTTTT
TRBV6-1	TRBD1	few	TRBJ1-5	CASSGTPGQQWEGFNQPQHF	TGTGCCAGCAGTGGAACGCCGGGACAGCAATGGGAGGGTTTCAATCAGCCCCAGCATTTT
TRBV27	.	.	TRBJ2-5	CASSLSGLVSEETQYF	TGTGCCAGCAGTTTATCGGGGCTAGTTAGTGAAGAGACCCAGTACTTC